Sequencing of this TCR beta chain was carried out in a study of graft-versus-host responses after intestinal transplantation (dated by TCRdb to 2020 to 2022). For context, the study as a whole: Multivisceral, liver-intestinal, or isolated intestinal transplants were received by the recipients. Anti-thymocyte globulin induction was given to all recipients, followed by maintenance tacrolimus and steroids for two to three years. After intestinal transplantation, graft-versus-host and host-versus-graft alloreactive T cell clones were followed in the graft, circulation and bone marrow using bulk TCR-beta CDR3 sequencing. Alloreactive clones were identified by sequencing pre-transplant mixed lymphocyte reaction products and comparing them with unstimulated pre-transplant donor and recipient T cells. The cohort enrolled around 25 intestinal transplant recipients including one retransplant, and 3 patients lacking pretransplant specimens were excluded. Donor T cell macrochimerism was defined as a peak of at least 4% donor T cells among recipient peripheral blood mononuclear cells. Instead of going to the commercial service, samples from a few later patients were sequenced in-house on an Illumina MiSeq and processed with MiXCR.

With regard to this clone: The antigen it recognizes is unknown. The input lacks base qualities; no much larger clone sits a single base away.

The paper's findings and limits, for the study overall: The conclusions were limited by the relatively low number and heterogeneity of the intestinal transplant patients. In patients with donor T cell macrochimerism, the allografts had high GvH to HvG T cell clonal ratios. Early after transplant, declines in HvG clones were associated with peak levels of circulating GvH clones. GvH clones were detected in recipient bone marrow, and some of these GvH clones were observed earlier in ileal mucosa or blood, consistent with an intestinal mucosal origin.

The library came from the immunoSEQ multiplex PCR assay. For most patients, genomic DNA was isolated using the Qiagen DNeasy Blood and Tissue Kit and was shipped frozen to Adaptive Biotechnologies for TCR sequencing. High-throughput TCR-beta CDR3 sequencing of genomic DNA from most patients was performed by Adaptive Biotechnologies. Per the original workflow: Adaptive's ImmunoSEQ software was the source of the TCR sequencing data for around 20 patients, while a few other patients were processed with MiXCR and VDJtools. To correct CD4 versus CD8 sorting errors, any sequence found in both subsets at a frequency ratio below 5:1 was removed. CDR3 nucleotide sequences shared between donor and recipient were removed because the origin of such sequences could not be assigned. Alloreactive clones required at least 2-fold expansion over unstimulated cells and minimum CFSE-low frequency of 0.002% (template counts) or 0.001% (read counts). Mappable clones were those detected in sequenced pre-transplant spleen, lymph node, or MLR CFSE-low populations of the donor or recipient. Cumulative frequency of alloreactive clones was calculated as a percentage of all sequences weighted by copy number. TCRdb holds this immuneACCESS table with in-frame rearrangements only. Some clones are missing; in checked studies, unresolved V genes explain under half, and the rest has no known cause. Clone size and V and J calls were adopted from that table, with D and trimming inferred from the DNA. The sample contains 40,000 or so clones, 90% to 95% of them found a single time. Less than 0.25% of the sample is in the top ten clones.

The CDR3 measures 15 amino acids from cysteine to phenylalanine. The read is trimmed to its CDR3 DNA, 45 bases read in frame from base 1. Trimming accounts for 6 bases at V and 3 bases at J, while the number of junction bases matched to no gene is 9. CDR1 MNHEY and CDR2 SVGAGI are derived from the germline V gene. This sample's time point label indicates: cells obtained before transplantation from donor or recipient. CD3+CD4+ and CD3+CD8+ populations were FACS-sorted from unstimulated pre-transplant donor and recipient cells taken from spleen or lymph nodes. The rearrangement combines TRBV6-5 with TRBJ2-7; 9 bases in the junction line up with TRBD1. This sequence was found in a human donor who was the organ donor for an intestinal transplant. Material: unstimulated CD8+ T cells sorted from spleen or lymph node cells, obtained before transplant. Here is the DNA: TGTGCCAGCAGGGGAGGGACAGGGATACGCTACGAGCAGTACTTC. Its translation reads: CASRGGTGIRYEQYF.